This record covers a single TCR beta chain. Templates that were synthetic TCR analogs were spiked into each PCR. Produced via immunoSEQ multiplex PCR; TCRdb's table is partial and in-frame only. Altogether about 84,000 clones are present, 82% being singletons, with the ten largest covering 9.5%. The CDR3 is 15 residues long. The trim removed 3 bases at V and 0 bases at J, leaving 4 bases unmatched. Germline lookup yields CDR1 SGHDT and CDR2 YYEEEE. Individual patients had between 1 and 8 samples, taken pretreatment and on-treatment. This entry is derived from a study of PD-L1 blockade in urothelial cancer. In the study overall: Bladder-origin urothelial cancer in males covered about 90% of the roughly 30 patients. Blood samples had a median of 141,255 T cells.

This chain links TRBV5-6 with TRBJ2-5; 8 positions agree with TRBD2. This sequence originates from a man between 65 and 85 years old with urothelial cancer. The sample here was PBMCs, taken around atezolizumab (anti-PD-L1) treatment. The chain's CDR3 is CASSSGGGYQETQYF. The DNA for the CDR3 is TGTGCCAGCAGCTCCGGGGGGGGGTACCAAGAGACCCAGTACTTC.